This T cell receptor (beta chain) came from a study of cytomegalovirus exposure and HLA in healthy donors. As for the study in general: The same platform as the roughly 700 first-cohort repertoires was used for the 110 or so validation repertoires, a later analysis reported. Study results and caveats: The study labeled around 160 TCR beta chains cytomegalovirus-associated.

Between the trimmed V and J ends, which lost 5 bases and 6 bases, there was a span of 16 bases. CDR3 size: 15 residues. CDR1 is SGHNT and CDR2 is YENEEA in the germline V gene. With regard to this clone: Its antigen is not known.

Data came from immunoSEQ multiplex PCR; TCRdb stores just in-frame clones and leaves some out. The sample carries under 85,000 clones, approximately 93% recorded once. From the 120-subject validation cohort, which was separate from the roughly 630-subject first cohort, the donors were drawn. The V call is TRBV11-3, the J call TRBJ2-2; D is unresolved. The origin of this receptor is a woman aged 18-30 years in good health and CMV-seronegative. The sample consisted of PBMCs. Here the CDR3 reads CASSPRAGPPGELFF. DNA for the CDR3: TGTGCCAGCAGCCCCCGAGCAGGTCCTCCCGGGGAGCTGTTTTTT.